A single sample is the source of the 5 T cell receptor beta chains below, sequenced in a study of monozygotic twins with inflammatory bowel disease. Reanalyzing the 5' RACE reads, TCRdb keeps one entry per CDR3 protein, without DNA. The sample has roughly 330,000 distinct CDR3 sequences; the top ten hold under 2.5%. Sequenced sample: blood. The receptors originated from a human donor with ulcerative colitis or Crohn's disease, or a healthy co-twin of an affected twin (not recorded which).

The V call is TRBV12-3 or TRBV12-4, the J call TRBJ1-2. The CDR3 runs to 14 residues. The chain's CDR3 is CASSLGLGDYGYTF.

The V and J genes are TRBV30 and TRBJ2-2; TCRdb proposes TRBD1, but this gene call is untestable without DNA. The CDR3 is 14 residues long. Germline values: CDR1 GTSNPN, CDR2 SVGIG (reference sequence). This CDR3 reads CAWSLSLNTGELFF.

This chain connects TRBV6-1 to TRBJ1-3; TCRdb lists TRBD1, though no DNA is available to test this call. The CDR3 is 14 residues long. Germline V gene sequence: CDR1 MNHNS, CDR2 SASEGT. The CDR3 spells CASRSRGKGNTIYF.

The rearrangement uses TRBV15 and TRBJ2-1. The CDR3 covers 16 residues. The germline CDR1 and CDR2 sequences are LNHNV and YYDKDF (reference sequence). CDR3 residues: CATSGIERERYNEQFF.

The chain couples TRBV5-1 to TRBJ1-6; there is no DNA to check the TCRdb D call of TRBD1. The CDR3 has 15 residues. Germline-derived CDR1 and CDR2 are SGHRS and YFSETQ. CDR3 protein: CASNQLPGTNSPLHF.